A few counts support the clone carrying this T cell receptor beta chain. Libraries were prepared by immunoSEQ multiplex PCR; TCRdb keeps only in-frame clonotypes and omits some of them. This table has some 4,700 clones, roughly 80% appearing once. The V end lost 8 bases, the J end lost 4 bases, and 8 bases lay between the germline ends. The CDR3 consists of 11 residues. Germline assignment: CDR1 MNHEY and CDR2 SMNVEV (reference sequence). This sample's time point: neoterminal ileum biopsy at postoperative endoscopy, about 6 months after surgery. The data were obtained in a study of T cell repertoires in ileal Crohn's disease.

The chain joins TRBV27 to TRBJ1-2; D is undetermined. The sequence was obtained from an adult with Crohn's disease. Sequenced material: ileal tissue. The CDR3 loop reads CASGIGYGYTF. Here the CDR3 DNA reads TGTGCCAGCGGGATTGGCTATGGCTACACCTTC.